This entry lists 8 T cell receptor beta chains sequenced from one sample in a study. TCRdb analysed the RT-PCR reads with MiXCR anew, one entry per CDR3 protein. Of about 700,000 distinct CDR3 sequences in the sample, approximately 15% are singletons; the top ten hold 3% to 4.5%. Sample: memory CD4+ T cells from blood. All receptors derive from a female donor in good health, serving as a healthy control.

The CDR3 reads CASSFPRVPYEQYF. CDR3 bases: TGTGCCAGCAGCTTCCCCAGGGTACCCTACGAGCAGTACTTC. The chain carries TRBV7-9 and TRBJ2-7, with D possibly TRBD1 on 5 matching bases. Trimming removed 3 bases at V and 2 bases at J, with 11 bases between. The CDR3 has 14 residues. From germline, CDR1 is SEHNR and CDR2 FQNEAQ (reference sequence). Together with reference TRBV7-9 and TRBJ2-7, the CDR3 gives the full variable domain: DTGVSQNPRHKITKRGQNVTFRCDPISEHNRLYWYRQTLGQGPEFLTYFQNEAQLEKSRLLSDRFSAERPKGSFSTLEIQRTEQGDSAMYLCASSFPRVPYEQYFGPGTRLTVT.

At least ten counts were recorded for this clonotype. The V and J genes are TRBV5-5 and TRBJ2-6; D is undetermined. This CDR3 is built from 19 residues. Germline V gene lookup returns CDR1 SGHKS and CDR2 YYEKEE (reference sequence). V dropped 1 base and J dropped 1 base, with 18 bases sitting between them. CDR3 protein: CASSLNPLSRVSGANVLTF. The CDR3 DNA reads TGTGCCAGCAGCTTGAACCCCCTATCTCGCGTTTCTGGGGCCAACGTCCTGACTTTC.

The J gene is TRBJ2-7, the V gene TRBV30, with TRBD2 matching over 14 bases. CDR1 and CDR2 (germline): GTSNPN, SVGIG (reference sequence). V lost 3 bases to trimming and J lost 2 bases; unmatched junction nucleotides: 3. The CDR3 runs to 15 residues. CDR3 bases: TGTGCCTGGAGCGGGACTAGCGGGGGAGCCTACGAGCAGTACTTC. Protein: CAWSGTSGGAYEQYF. The entire variable domain, with the rest obtained from reference TRBV30 and TRBJ2-7, is as follows: SQTIHQWPATLVQPVGSPLSLECTVEGTSNPNLYWYRQAAGRGLQLLFYSVGIGQISSEVPQNLSASRPQDRQFILSSKKLLLSDSGFYLCAWSGTSGGAYEQYFGPGTRLTVT.

At least ten counts were recorded for this clonotype. The V call is TRBV7-3, the J call TRBJ2-3; 10 bases fit TRBD2. Trimming took 6 bases from V and 1 from J; bases not matched to a gene: 1. The CDR3 loop spans 14 amino acids. Germline loops: CDR1 SGHTA, CDR2 FQGTGA. For the CDR3, the DNA is TGTGCCAGCAGTACTAGCGGGGGCACAGATACGCAGTATTTT. Amino acid sequence: CASSTSGGTDTQYF.

This clonotype was picked up a small number of times. Written as DNA, the CDR3 is TGCAGTGCTAGATACAGACAGATGAACACTGAAGCTTTCTTT. Translation gives CSARYRQMNTEAFF. V is TRBV20-1 and J is TRBJ1-1; D is possibly TRBD1 (5 bases). CDR3 length equals 14 residues. The ends were cut back, 2 bases at V and 0 bases at J, with 10 bases in the middle. Germline CDR1 DFQATT, CDR2 SNEGSKA (reference sequence).

This chain connects TRBV6-6 to TRBJ2-3; D may be TRBD2 (7 bases). CDR3 length: 17 residues. Germline CDR1 MNHNY, CDR2 SVGAGI (reference sequence). V was trimmed by 2 bases and J by 1 base, leaving 16 bases between them. The CDR3 DNA is TGTGCCAGCAGTTACCCCAAAGGGGGGGTGGGCACAGATACGCAGTATTTT. This sequence encodes CASSYPKGGVGTDTQYF.

This clonotype was seen a handful of times. The chain joins TRBV20-1 to TRBJ2-7; possible D gene TRBD1, 6 bases. From germline, CDR1 is DFQATT and CDR2 SNEGSKA (reference sequence). The CDR3 contains 14 residues. V shed 0 bases and J shed 3 bases, with 12 bases lying between them. For the CDR3, the DNA is TGCAGTGCTAGAGATAGTCGAGGGGGCTACGAGCAGTACTTC. Amino acids: CSARDSRGGYEQYF.

At least ten counts were recorded for this clonotype. V gene TRBV6-6 combines with J gene TRBJ2-1; D is unresolved. With 2 bases removed from V and 8 bases from J, the gap between germline ends came to 10 bases. Germline CDR1 is MNHNY and CDR2 is SVGAGI (reference sequence). The CDR3 totals 13 residues. Here the CDR3 reads CASSYRVADEQFF. CDR3 nucleotides: TGTGCCAGCAGTTACAGGGTAGCCGATGAGCAGTTCTTC.